This entry features one T cell receptor beta chain sequence. The germline gives CDR1 MGHDK, CDR2 SYGVNS. The CDR3 is 16 residues long. V was clipped by 4 bases and J by 7 bases; unmatched bases: 8. These data come from a study of blood T cell repertoires in COVID-19. Background on the study: Whether acute or convalescent, the COVID-19 samples came from the United States, Italy and Spain.

As handled by the study authors: Estimation of nucleated cell counts relied on the amplification of reference gene primers. Measured with immunoSEQ multiplex PCR; TCRdb has only the in-frame clones, and not every one. V and J calls and clone size come straight from that table; D and trimming were deduced from the DNA. The sample includes about 290,000 clones, roughly 91% of them seen just once. The source material was peripheral blood. This clonotype was sampled from a woman aged 25 to 39 with COVID-19, enrolled during active disease. The chain has TRBV25-1 and TRBJ1-6; 9 bases match TRBD1. In DNA form, the CDR3 reads TGTGCCAGCAGTGCATACAGGGGGCTAGAGAATTCACCCCTCCACTTT. Protein product: CASSAYRGLENSPLHF. Using reference TRBV25-1 and TRBJ1-6 for the parts outside the CDR3, the full variable domain is EADIYQTPRYLVIGTGKKITLECSQTMGHDKMYWYQQDPGMELHLIHYSYGVNSTEKGDLSSESTVSRIRTEHFPLTLESARPSHTSQYLCASSAYRGLENSPLHFGNGTRLTVT.